Presented here are 3 T cell receptor beta chains from one specimen sequenced in a study of metastatic and nonmetastatic thyroid tumors. Patients were all untreated before their thyroid surgery. TCRdb reassembled clones from the PCR reads with MiXCR. This table has 35,000 to 40,000 clones, approximately 30% appearing once. Sequencing input: blood. All receptors come from a male donor with papillary thyroid cancer or a benign thyroid nodule (not recorded which). Some clones in this sample may be carry-over from other donors' samples.

This clone was counted ten times or more. J is TRBJ2-3 and V is TRBV29-1; weak D call: TRBD2 (6 bases). The V gene lost 4 bases and the J gene lost 1 base, with 15 bases spanning the gap. The CDR3 is 15 residues long. Germline V gene lookup returns CDR1 SQVTM and CDR2 ANQGSEA. CDR3 DNA: TGCAGCGTTGCAGGAGGGCCCTCAGGCACAGATACGCAGTATTTT. This codes for CSVAGGPSGTDTQYF.

This clone was seen repeatedly, ten times or more. This chain uses TRBV28 with TRBJ2-1; 10 bases match TRBD2. Trimming at V came to 7 bases and at J to 7 bases, leaving 10 bases not matched to a gene. This CDR3 contains 15 residues. Per the germline V gene, CDR1 is MDHEN and CDR2 is SYDVKM. Here the CDR3 DNA reads TGTGCCAGCAATTCACGAGCGGGAGGGCATAATGAGCAGTTCTTC. Encoded protein: CASNSRAGGHNEQFF.

The chain couples TRBV20-1 to TRBJ2-1; 14 bases line up with TRBD2. Trimming took 5 bases from V and 5 from J; bases not matched to a gene: 8. This CDR3 spans 16 amino acids. CDR1 and CDR2 from the germline V gene are DFQATT and SNEGSKA (reference sequence). The CDR3 reads CSAPQGLAGVNNEQFF. CDR3 in DNA: TGCAGTGCTCCTCAGGGACTAGCGGGAGTCAACAATGAGCAGTTCTTC.